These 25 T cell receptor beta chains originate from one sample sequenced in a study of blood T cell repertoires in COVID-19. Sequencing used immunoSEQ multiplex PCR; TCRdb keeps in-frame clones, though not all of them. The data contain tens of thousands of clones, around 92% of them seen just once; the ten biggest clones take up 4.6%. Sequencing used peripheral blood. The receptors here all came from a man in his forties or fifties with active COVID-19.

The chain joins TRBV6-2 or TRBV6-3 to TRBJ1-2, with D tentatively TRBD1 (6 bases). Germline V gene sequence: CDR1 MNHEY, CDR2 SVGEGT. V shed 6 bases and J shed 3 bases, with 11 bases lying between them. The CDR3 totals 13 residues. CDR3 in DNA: TGTGCCAGCAGCCGGGCAGGGGACTATGGCTACACCTTC. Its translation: CASSRAGDYGYTF.

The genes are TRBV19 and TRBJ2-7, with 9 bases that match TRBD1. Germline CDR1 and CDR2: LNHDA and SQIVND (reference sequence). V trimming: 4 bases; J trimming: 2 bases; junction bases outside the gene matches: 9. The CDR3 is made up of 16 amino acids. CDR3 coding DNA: TGTGCCAGTAGTACCTGGGCGGGACAGGGAACCTACGAGCAGTACTTC. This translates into CASSTWAGQGTYEQYF. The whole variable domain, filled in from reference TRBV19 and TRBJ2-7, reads DGGITQSPKYLFRKEGQNVTLSCEQNLNHDAMYWYRQDPGQGLRLIYYSQIVNDFQKGDIAEGYSVSREKKESFPLTVTSAQKNPTAFYLCASSTWAGQGTYEQYFGPGTRLTVT.

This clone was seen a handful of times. The CDR3 nucleotides read TGCGCCAGCAGCTTGGGACCTAGCGGGACTACCTACGAGCAGTACTTC. The encoded protein is CASSLGPSGTTYEQYF. The chain carries TRBV5-1 and TRBJ2-7; 9 bases fit TRBD2. Germline V lookup: CDR1 SGHRS, CDR2 YFSETQ. Losses at the gene ends were 0 bases for V and 2 bases for J; bases not matched to a gene: 6. The CDR3 sequence is 16 residues long.

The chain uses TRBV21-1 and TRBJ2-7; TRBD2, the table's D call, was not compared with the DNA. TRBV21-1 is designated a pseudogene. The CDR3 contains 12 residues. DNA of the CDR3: TGTGCCAGCAGCAAAAAAACGGACGAGCAGTACTTC. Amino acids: CASSKKTDEQYF.

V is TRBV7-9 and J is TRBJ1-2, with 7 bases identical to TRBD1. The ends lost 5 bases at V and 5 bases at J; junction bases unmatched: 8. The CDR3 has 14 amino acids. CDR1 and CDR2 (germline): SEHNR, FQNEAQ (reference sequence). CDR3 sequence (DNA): TGTGCCAGCAGCACGGACAGGCGGGAATATGGCTACACCTTC. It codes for CASSTDRREYGYTF.

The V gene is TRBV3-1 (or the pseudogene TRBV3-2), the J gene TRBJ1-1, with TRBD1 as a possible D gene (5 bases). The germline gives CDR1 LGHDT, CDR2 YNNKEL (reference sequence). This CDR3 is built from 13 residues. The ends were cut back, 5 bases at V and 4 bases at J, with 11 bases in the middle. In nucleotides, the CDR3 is TGTGCCAGCAGCTTCCCCGACAGCACTGAAGCTTTCTTT. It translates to CASSFPDSTEAFF.

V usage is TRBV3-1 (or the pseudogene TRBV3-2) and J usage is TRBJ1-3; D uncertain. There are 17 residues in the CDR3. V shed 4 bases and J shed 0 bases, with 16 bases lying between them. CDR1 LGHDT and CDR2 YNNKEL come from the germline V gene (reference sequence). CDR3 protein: CASSRLPPADSGNTIYF. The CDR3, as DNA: TGTGCCAGCAGCCGACTCCCCCCCGCCGACTCTGGAAACACCATATATTTT.

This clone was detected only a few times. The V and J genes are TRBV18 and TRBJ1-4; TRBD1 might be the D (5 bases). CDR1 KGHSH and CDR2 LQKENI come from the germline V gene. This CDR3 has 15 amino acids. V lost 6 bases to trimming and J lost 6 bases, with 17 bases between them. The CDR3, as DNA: TGTGCCAGCTCGGTCAAGGAGGGAGGGGATGAAAAACTGTTTTTT. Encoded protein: CASSVKEGGDEKLFF.

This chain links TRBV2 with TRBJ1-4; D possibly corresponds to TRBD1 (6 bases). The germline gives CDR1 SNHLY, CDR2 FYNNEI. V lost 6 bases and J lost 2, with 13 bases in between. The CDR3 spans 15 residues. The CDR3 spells CASRRSGATNEKLFF. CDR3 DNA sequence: TGTGCCAGCAGAAGGTCAGGGGCGACTAATGAAAAACTGTTTTTT.

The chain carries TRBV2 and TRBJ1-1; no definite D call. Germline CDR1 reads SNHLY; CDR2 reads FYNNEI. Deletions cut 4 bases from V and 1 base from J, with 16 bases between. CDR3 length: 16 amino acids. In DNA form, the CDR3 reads TGTGCCAGCAGTGCTTTATTGCGGGCGGAGAACACTGAAGCTTTCTTT. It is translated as CASSALLRAENTEAFF.

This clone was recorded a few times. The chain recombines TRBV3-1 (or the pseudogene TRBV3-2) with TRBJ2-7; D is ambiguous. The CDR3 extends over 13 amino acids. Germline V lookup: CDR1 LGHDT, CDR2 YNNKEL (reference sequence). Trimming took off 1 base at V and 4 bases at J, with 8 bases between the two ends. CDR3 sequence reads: CASSQASGYEQYF. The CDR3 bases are TGTGCCAGCAGCCAAGCATCCGGGTACGAGCAGTACTTC.

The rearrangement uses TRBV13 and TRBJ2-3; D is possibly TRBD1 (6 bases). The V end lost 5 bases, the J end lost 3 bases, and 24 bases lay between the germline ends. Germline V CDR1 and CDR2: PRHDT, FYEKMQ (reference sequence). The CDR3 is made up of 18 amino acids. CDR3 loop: CASSLFSLQGVFTDTQYF. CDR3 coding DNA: TGTGCCAGCAGCCTCTTCTCCCTACAGGGAGTATTTACAGATACGCAGTATTTT.

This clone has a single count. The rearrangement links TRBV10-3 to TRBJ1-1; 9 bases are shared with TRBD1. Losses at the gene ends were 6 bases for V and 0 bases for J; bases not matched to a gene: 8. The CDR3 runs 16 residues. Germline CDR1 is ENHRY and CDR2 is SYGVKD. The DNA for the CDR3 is TGTGCCATCAGGGGACAGGGCTCCCTTATGAACACTGAAGCTTTCTTT. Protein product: CAIRGQGSLMNTEAFF.

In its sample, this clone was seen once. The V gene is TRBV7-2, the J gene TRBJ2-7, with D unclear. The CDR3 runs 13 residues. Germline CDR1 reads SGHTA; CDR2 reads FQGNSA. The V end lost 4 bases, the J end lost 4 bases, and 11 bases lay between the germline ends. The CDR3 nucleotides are TGTGCCAGCAGCTCAACTACACCTTACGAGCAGTACTTC. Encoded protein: CASSSTTPYEQYF.

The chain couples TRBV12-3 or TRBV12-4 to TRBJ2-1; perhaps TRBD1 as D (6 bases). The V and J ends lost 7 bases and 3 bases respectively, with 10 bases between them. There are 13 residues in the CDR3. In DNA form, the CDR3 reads TGTGCCAGCACCCGGGACAACTACAATGAGCAGTTCTTC. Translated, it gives CASTRDNYNEQFF.

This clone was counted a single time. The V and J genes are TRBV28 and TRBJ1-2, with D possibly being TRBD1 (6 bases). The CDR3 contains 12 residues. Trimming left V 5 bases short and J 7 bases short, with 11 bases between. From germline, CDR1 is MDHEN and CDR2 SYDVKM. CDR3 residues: CASSITGFGYTF. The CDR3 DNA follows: TGTGCCAGCAGTATCACAGGGTTTGGCTACACCTTC.

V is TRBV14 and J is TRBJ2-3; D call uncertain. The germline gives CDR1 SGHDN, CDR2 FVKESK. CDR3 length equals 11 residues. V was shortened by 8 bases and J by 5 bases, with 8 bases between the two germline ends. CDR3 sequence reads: CASSLGDTQYF. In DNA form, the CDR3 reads TGTGCCAGCTCCCTCGGAGATACGCAGTATTTT.

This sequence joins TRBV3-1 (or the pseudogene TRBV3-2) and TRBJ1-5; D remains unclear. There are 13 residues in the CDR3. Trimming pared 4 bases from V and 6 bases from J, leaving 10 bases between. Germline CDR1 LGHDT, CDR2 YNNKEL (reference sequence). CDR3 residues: CASSPEAFQPQHF. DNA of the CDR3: TGTGCCAGCAGCCCCGAGGCTTTTCAGCCCCAGCATTTT.

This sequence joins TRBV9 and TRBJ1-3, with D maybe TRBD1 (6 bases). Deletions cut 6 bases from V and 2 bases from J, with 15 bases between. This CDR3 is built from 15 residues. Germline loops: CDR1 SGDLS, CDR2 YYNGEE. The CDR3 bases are TGTGCCAGCACGGGGACACCTCTCCCTGGAAACACCATATATTTT. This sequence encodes CASTGTPLPGNTIYF.

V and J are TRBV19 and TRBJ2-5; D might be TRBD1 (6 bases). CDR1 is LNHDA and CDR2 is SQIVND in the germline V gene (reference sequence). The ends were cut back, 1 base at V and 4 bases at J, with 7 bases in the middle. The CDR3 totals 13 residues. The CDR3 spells CASSIARGETQYF. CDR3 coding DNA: TGTGCCAGTAGTATAGCCAGGGGAGAGACCCAGTACTTC.

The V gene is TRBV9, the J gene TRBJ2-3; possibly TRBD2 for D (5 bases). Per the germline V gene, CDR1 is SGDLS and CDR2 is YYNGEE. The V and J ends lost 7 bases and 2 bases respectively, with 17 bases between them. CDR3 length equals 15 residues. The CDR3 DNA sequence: TGTGCCAGCTCCCGAGTGGGAGATCACACAGATACGCAGTATTTT. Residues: CASSRVGDHTDTQYF.

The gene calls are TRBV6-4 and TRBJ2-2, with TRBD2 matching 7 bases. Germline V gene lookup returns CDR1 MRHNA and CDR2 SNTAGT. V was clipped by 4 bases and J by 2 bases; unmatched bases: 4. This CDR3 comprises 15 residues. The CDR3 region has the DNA TGTGCCAGCAGTGTAAGCGGGGCAAACACCGGGGAGCTGTTTTTT. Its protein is CASSVSGANTGELFF.

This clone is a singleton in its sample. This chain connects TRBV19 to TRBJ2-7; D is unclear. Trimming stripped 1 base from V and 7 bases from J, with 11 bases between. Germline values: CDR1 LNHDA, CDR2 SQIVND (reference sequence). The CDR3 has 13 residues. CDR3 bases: TGTGCCAGTAGTATAGCCCGGTCTAGAGAGCAGTACTTC. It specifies CASSIARSREQYF.

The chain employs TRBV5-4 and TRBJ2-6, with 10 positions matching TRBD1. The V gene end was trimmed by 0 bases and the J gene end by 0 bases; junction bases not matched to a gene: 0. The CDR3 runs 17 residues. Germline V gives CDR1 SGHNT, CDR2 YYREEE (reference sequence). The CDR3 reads CASSLGTGGSGANVLTF. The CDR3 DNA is TGTGCCAGCAGCTTGGGGACAGGGGGCTCTGGGGCCAACGTCCTGACTTTC.

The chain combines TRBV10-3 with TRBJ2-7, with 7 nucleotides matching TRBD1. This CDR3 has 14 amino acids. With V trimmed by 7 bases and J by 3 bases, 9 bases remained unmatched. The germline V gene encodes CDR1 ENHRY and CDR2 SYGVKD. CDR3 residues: CAITPDRAYYEQYF. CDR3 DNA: TGTGCCATCACCCCCGACAGGGCGTACTACGAGCAGTACTTC.